These 9 T cell receptor beta chains were all obtained from the same sample, sequenced in a study of OX40 agonist ivuxolimab in advanced cancers. TCRdb's table, derived via immunoSEQ multiplex PCR, lists solely in-frame clones and lacks some. The table includes about 31,000 clones, around nine tenths detected once. The sequencing used CD4+ or CD8+ T cells sorted from blood, collected in a trial of the OX40 agonist ivuxolimab. The receptors derive from an adult with an advanced solid tumor such as melanoma, head and neck, liver or kidney cancer.

The chain links TRBV6-1 to TRBJ2-1; 11 bases agree with TRBD2. The CDR3 spans 15 residues. V shed 7 bases, J shed 4 bases, and the junction held 6 bases outside the gene matches. The germline V gene encodes CDR1 MNHNS and CDR2 SASEGT. The DNA for the CDR3 is TGTGCCAGCAAGCAGCTAGCGGGGGGATACAATGAGCAGTTCTTC. Its protein is CASKQLAGGYNEQFF.

The V and J genes are TRBV5-4 and TRBJ2-7, with D perhaps matching TRBD2 (5 bases). CDR3 length: 14 amino acids. The ends were cut back, 2 bases at V and 4 bases at J, with 13 bases in the middle. CDR1 SGHNT and CDR2 YYREEE come from the germline V gene (reference sequence). The chain's CDR3 is CASSFRGRGYEQYF. CDR3 sequence (DNA): TGTGCCAGCAGCTTTCGGGGTCGGGGTTACGAGCAGTACTTC.

The rearrangement links TRBV4-1 to TRBJ1-5, with unresolved D. The CDR3 extends over 15 amino acids. CDR1 and CDR2 (germline): MGHRA, YSYEKL. The germline V and J ends were trimmed by 3 bases and 5 bases, with 14 bases remaining between them. The CDR3 DNA reads TGCGCCAGCAGCCATCCCCCTCATGGGTATCAGCCCCAGCATTTT. This translates into CASSHPPHGYQPQHF.

CDR3 sequence: CASSPEPTTGAETQYF. The CDR3 DNA is TGTGCCAGCAGTCCAGAACCGACGACAGGGGCAGAGACCCAGTACTTC. The V call is TRBV27, the J call TRBJ2-5; 8 nucleotides agree with TRBD1. Germline loops: CDR1 MNHEY, CDR2 SMNVEV (reference sequence). Germline trimming cut 5 bases from V and 4 bases from J; bases unmatched to any gene: 12. This CDR3 region has 16 residues.

The chain has TRBV18 and TRBJ2-7; D is perhaps TRBD1 (6 bases). V was pared by 1 base and J by 0 bases, with 10 bases between. The V gene's germline CDR1 is KGHSH and CDR2 LQKENI. This CDR3 comprises 15 residues. In nucleotides, the CDR3 is TGTGCCAGCTCACCACGGCAGGGGAGCTCCTACGAGCAGTACGTC. This sequence encodes CASSPRQGSSYEQYV.

This chain uses TRBV28 with TRBJ2-7; D may be TRBD1 (6 bases). Germline values: CDR1 MDHEN, CDR2 SYDVKM. The CDR3 covers 13 residues. Trimming removed 3 bases at V and 1 base at J, with 7 bases between. The CDR3 reads CASSLTGSYEQYF. The CDR3 DNA is TGTGCCAGCAGTTTGACAGGATCCTACGAGCAGTACTTC.

V gene TRBV19 combines with J gene TRBJ1-5; maybe TRBD1 (5 bases). Trimming removed 7 bases from V and 9 bases from J, with 19 bases in between. The germline V gene encodes CDR1 LNHDA and CDR2 SQIVND (reference sequence). The length of the CDR3 is 14 residues. CDR3 protein: CASTPGGLGGPQHF. The CDR3 bases are TGTGCCAGTACCCCCGGTGGCCTCGGGGGGCCCCAGCATTTT.

This sequence joins TRBV29-1 and TRBJ1-1; D is undetermined. Germline V CDR1 and CDR2: SQVTM, ANQGSEA. The germline V and J ends were trimmed by 6 bases and 10 bases, with 15 bases remaining between them. The CDR3 extends over 11 amino acids. The CDR3 sequence: CSVRKTIGAFF. As DNA, the CDR3 is TGCAGCGTGAGGAAAACAATCGGAGCTTTCTTT.

CDR3 region: CASSLVTGPFSEQYF. Here the CDR3 DNA reads TGTGCCAGCAGCTTAGTAACAGGACCCTTCTCCGAGCAGTACTTC. The genes are TRBV7-2 and TRBJ2-7, with TRBD1 as a possible D gene (5 bases). Trimming removed 1 base at V and 6 bases at J, with 16 bases between. Per germline, CDR1 SGHTA and CDR2 FQGNSA. The CDR3 consists of 15 residues.